This T cell receptor (beta chain) was sequenced for a study of blood T cell repertoires in COVID-19. Profiled with immunoSEQ multiplex PCR; TCRdb holds only in-frame clones, not every one. The sample lists around 150,000 clones, roughly 89% seen once, with roughly 3.9% in the top ten. This sequence was found in a woman aged 60-75 years who had recovered from COVID-19. The sample was peripheral blood.

For the CDR3, the DNA is TGTGCCAGCAGCCTGCACCTACTAGCGGGGGGGGAGACCCAGTACTTC. Translating gives CASSLHLLAGGETQYF. The gene calls are TRBV5-4 and TRBJ2-5, with 13 nucleotides matching TRBD2. V lost 4 bases, J lost 5 bases, and 8 bases stayed unmatched. CDR3 length: 16 amino acids. Looked up from germline, CDR1 is SGHNT and CDR2 is YYREEE (reference sequence).